The source of this T cell receptor beta chain is a study of technical replicates of blood from several donors. Germline assignment: CDR1 SGDLS and CDR2 YYNGEE. This CDR3 is built from 14 residues. V lost 3 bases, J lost 7 bases, and 8 bases stayed unmatched. TCRdb's copy holds only in-frame clones and misses some; the assay was immunoSEQ multiplex PCR. Seen here are fewer than 70,000 clones, just over 85% observed once, and the top ten hold roughly 5.2%. The chain recombines TRBV9 with TRBJ1-2, with 8 bases lining up with TRBD1. The sequencing input was PBMCs. This receptor was obtained from a human donor in good health. Some clones in this sample may be carry-over from other donors' samples. The CDR3 sequence: CASSELGQGFGYTF. CDR3 nucleotides: TGTGCCAGCAGCGAATTAGGACAGGGATTTGGCTACACCTTC. Based on the CDR3 plus reference TRBV9 and TRBJ1-2, the full variable domain is DSGVTQTPKHLITATGQRVTLRCSPRSGDLSVYWYQQSLDQGLQFLIQYYNGEERAKGNILERFSAQQFPDLHSELNLSSLELGDSALYFCASSELGQGFGYTFGSGTRLTVV.